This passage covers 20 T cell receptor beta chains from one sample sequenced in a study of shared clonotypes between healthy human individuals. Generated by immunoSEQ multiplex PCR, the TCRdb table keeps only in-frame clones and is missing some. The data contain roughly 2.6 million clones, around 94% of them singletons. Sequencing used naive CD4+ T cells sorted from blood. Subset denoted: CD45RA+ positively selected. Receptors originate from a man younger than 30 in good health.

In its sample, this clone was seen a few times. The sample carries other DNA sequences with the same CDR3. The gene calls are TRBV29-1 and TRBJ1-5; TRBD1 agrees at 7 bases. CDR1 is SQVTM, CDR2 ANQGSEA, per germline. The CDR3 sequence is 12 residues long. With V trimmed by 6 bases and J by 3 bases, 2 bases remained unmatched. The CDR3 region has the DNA TGCAGCGTCGGACAGGACAATCAGCCCCAGCATTTT. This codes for CSVGQDNQPQHF.

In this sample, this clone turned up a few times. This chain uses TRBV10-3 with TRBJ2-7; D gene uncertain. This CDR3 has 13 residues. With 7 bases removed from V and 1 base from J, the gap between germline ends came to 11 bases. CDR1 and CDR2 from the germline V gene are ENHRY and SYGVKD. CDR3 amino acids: CAITPQVSYEQYF. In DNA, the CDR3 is TGTGCCATCACTCCGCAGGTATCCTACGAGCAGTACTTC.

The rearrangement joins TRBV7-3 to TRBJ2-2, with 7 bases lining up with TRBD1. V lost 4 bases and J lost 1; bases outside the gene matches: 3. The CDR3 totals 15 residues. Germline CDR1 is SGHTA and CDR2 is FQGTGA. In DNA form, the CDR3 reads TGTGCCAGCAGCTACTGGACAGGGAACACCGGGGAGCTGTTTTTT. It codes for CASSYWTGNTGELFF.

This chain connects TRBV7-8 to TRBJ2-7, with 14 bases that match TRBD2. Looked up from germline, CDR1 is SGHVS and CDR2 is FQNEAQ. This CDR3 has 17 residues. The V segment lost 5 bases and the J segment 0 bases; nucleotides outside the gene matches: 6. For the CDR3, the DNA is TGTGCCAGCAGCCCTCGAGGGACTAGCGGGAGCTCCTACGAGCAGTACTTC. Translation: CASSPRGTSGSSYEQYF. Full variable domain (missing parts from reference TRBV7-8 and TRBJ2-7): GAGVSQSPRYKVAKRGQDVALRCDPISGHVSLFWYQQALGQGPEFLTYFQNEAQLDKSGLPSDRFFAERPEGSVSTLKIQRTQQEDSAVYLCASSPRGTSGSSYEQYFGPGTRLTVT.

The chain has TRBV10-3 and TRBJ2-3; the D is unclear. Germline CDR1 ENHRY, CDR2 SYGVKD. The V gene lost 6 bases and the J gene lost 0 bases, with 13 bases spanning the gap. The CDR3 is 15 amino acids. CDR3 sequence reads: CAIRIGPTSTDTQYF. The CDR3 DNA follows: TGTGCCATCAGAATCGGACCCACAAGCACAGATACGCAGTATTTT.

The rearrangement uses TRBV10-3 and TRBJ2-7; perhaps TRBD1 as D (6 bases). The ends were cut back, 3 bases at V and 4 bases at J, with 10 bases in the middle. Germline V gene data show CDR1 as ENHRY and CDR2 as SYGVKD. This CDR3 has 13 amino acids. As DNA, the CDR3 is TGTGCCATCAGTGATGGGGGACATTACGAGCAGTACTTC. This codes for CAISDGGHYEQYF.

DNA for the CDR3: TGTGCCAGTAGTAACCGCCCCTCCTACGAGCAGTACTTC. Translating gives CASSNRPSYEQYF. The chain recombines TRBV19 with TRBJ2-7; D ambiguous. Germline V gene lookup returns CDR1 LNHDA and CDR2 SQIVND (reference sequence). The CDR3 is 13 residues long. V gave up 4 bases and J gave up 0 bases, with 7 bases separating them. Supplemented by reference TRBV19 and TRBJ2-7, the full variable domain reads DGGITQSPKYLFRKEGQNVTLSCEQNLNHDAMYWYRQDPGQGLRLIYYSQIVNDFQKGDIAEGYSVSREKKESFPLTVTSAQKNPTAFYLCASSNRPSYEQYFGPGTRLTVT.

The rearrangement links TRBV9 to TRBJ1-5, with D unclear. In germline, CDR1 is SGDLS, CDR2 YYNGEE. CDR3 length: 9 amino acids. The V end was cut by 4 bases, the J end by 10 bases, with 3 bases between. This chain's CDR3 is CASSPPQHF. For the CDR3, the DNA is TGTGCCAGCAGCCCCCCCCAGCATTTT.

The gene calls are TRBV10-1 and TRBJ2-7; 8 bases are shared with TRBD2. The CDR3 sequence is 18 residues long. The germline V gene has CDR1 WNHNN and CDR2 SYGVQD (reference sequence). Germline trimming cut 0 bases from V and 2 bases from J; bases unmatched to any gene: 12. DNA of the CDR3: TGCGCCAGCAGTGAGTCCGGGTTAGCGGGACATACCACCTACGAGCAGTACTTC. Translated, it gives CASSESGLAGHTTYEQYF.

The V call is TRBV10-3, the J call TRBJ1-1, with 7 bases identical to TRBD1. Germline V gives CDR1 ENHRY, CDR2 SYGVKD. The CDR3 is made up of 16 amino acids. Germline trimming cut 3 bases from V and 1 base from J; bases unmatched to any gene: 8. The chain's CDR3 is CAISDVRDSGNTEAFF. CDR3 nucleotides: TGTGCCATCAGTGACGTCCGGGACAGCGGGAACACTGAAGCTTTCTTT.

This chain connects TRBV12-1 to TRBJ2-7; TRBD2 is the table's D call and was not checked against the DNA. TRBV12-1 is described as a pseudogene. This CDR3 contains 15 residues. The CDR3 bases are TGTGCCAGCAGCGGCGGGAAACGGAGTCCCTACGAGCAGTACTTC. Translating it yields CASSGGKRSPYEQYF.

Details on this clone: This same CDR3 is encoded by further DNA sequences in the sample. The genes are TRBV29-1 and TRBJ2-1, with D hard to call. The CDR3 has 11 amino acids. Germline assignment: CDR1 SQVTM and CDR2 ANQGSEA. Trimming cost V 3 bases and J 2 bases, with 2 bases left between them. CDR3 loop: CSVEPYNEQFF. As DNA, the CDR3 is TGCAGCGTTGAGCCCTACAATGAGCAGTTCTTC.

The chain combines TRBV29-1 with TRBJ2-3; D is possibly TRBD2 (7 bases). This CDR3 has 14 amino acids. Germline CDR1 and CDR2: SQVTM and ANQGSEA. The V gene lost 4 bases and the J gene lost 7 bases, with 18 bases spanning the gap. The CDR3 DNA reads TGCAGCGTTGCCCTTTCGGGGGGCTCTAATACGCAGTATTTT. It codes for CSVALSGGSNTQYF.

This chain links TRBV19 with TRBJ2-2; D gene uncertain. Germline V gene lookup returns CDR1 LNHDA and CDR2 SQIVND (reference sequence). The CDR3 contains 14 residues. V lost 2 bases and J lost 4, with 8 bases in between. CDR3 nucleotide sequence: TGTGCCAGTAGTATAAAGGGTGGCACCGGGGAGCTGTTTTTT. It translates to CASSIKGGTGELFF.

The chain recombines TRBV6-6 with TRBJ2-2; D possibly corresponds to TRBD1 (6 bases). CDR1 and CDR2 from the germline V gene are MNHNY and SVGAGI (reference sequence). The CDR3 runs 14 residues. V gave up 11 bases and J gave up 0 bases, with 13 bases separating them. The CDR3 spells CAGRTGSNTGELFF. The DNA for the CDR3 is TGTGCCGGGAGAACAGGGTCGAACACCGGGGAGCTGTTTTTT.

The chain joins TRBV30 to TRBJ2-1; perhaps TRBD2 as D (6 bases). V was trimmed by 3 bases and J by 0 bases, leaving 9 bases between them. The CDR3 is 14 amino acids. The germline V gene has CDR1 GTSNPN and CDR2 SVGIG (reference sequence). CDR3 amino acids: CAWSFGGSYNEQFF. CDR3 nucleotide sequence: TGTGCCTGGAGCTTCGGGGGCTCCTACAATGAGCAGTTCTTC.

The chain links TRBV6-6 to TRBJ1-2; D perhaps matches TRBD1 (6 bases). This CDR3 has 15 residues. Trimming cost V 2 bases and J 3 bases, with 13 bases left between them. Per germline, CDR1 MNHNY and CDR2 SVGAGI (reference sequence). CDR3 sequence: CASSYNRAQDYGYTF. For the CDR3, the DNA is TGTGCCAGCAGTTACAACAGGGCCCAAGACTATGGCTACACCTTC.

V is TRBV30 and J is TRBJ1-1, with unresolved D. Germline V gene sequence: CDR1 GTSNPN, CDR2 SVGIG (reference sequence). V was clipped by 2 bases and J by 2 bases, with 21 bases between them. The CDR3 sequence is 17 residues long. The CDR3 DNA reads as TGTGCCTGGAGTCTCGCTCTTCTGACACGCCAAAACACTGAAGCTTTCTTT. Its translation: CAWSLALLTRQNTEAFF. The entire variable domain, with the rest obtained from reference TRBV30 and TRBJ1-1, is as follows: SQTIHQWPATLVQPVGSPLSLECTVEGTSNPNLYWYRQAAGRGLQLLFYSVGIGQISSEVPQNLSASRPQDRQFILSSKKLLLSDSGFYLCAWSLALLTRQNTEAFFGQGTRLTVV.

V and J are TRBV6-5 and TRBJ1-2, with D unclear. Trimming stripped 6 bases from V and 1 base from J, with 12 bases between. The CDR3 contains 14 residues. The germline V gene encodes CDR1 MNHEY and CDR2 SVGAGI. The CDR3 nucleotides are TGTGCCAGCAGCCAAGTCCCGAGTAACTATGGCTACACCTTC. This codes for CASSQVPSNYGYTF.

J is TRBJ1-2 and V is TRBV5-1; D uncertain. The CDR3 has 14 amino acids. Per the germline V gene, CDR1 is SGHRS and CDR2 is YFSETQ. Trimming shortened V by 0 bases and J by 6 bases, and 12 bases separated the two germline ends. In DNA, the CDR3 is TGCGCCAGCAGCTTGGGGGCCAAGGTGGATGGCTACACCTTC. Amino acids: CASSLGAKVDGYTF.